This T cell receptor beta chain was recorded in a study of CD8 T cells in ankylosing spondylitis. Germline CDR1 and CDR2: SGHDN and FVKESK. This CDR3 has 16 amino acids. The V end was cut by 0 bases, the J end by 1 base, with 12 bases between. Comment on this clonotype: Its matching antigen is unknown.

TCRdb re-called the 5' RACE reads through MiXCR, storing one row per CDR3 protein. The table includes around 390,000 distinct CDR3 sequences, about 20% detected once. Findings and limits, study-wide: Ankylosing spondylitis blood appeared to be characterized by a TCR beta motif of eight highly homologous variants.

This TCR was recovered from a male donor with ankylosing spondylitis. V usage is TRBV14 and J usage is TRBJ2-5, with D perhaps TRBD1 (5 bases). The sample taken for sequencing was blood, either unsorted or a sorted T cell fraction (not recorded which). This CDR3 reads CASSQDHRHFQETQYF. The CDR3 DNA sequence: TGTGCCAGCAGCCAAGATCACAGGCACTTCCAAGAGACCCAGTACTTC.